The 19 T cell receptor beta chains given below trace back to one sample, sequenced in a study of blood T cells in healthy people across ages. The authors ran a second PCR of 7 to 11 cycles using a sample-barcoded 5' primer and a J-beta primer mix. TCRdb recomputed calls from the 5' RACE reads with MiXCR, one row per CDR3 protein. The sample gives about 760,000 distinct CDR3 sequences, 25% of which show up once; under 9.5% is in the top ten. The sample was also reused in another study, on T cells of mothers and their children.

The sequencing sample was made of blood. The receptors come from a boy younger than 18 in good health.

The chain combines TRBV7-2 with TRBJ1-6; D is unresolved. This CDR3 region has 16 residues. V lost 5 bases to trimming and J lost 0 bases, with 11 bases between them. Germline-derived CDR1 and CDR2 are SGHTA and FQGNSA. The DNA for the CDR3 is TGTGCCAGCAGCATAAGGCAGAGCTCCTATAATTCACCCCTCCACTTT. It yields the protein CASSIRQSSYNSPLHF.

V is TRBV24-1 and J is TRBJ2-2, with D perhaps TRBD1 or TRBD2 (5 bases each). This CDR3 is 14 amino acids long. V lost 10 bases to trimming and J lost 4 bases, with 15 bases between them. Germline assignment: CDR1 KGHDR and CDR2 SFDVKD. CDR3 protein: CATRGVEGTGELFF. The DNA for the CDR3 is TGTGCCACTAGAGGGGTTGAAGGCACCGGGGAGCTGTTTTTT.

Only a few counts were recorded for this clonotype. The chain combines TRBV6-6 with TRBJ1-3, with a possible D match to TRBD1 (5 bases). The ends were cut back, 2 bases at V and 3 bases at J, with 14 bases in the middle. Per the germline V gene, CDR1 is MNHNY and CDR2 is SVGAGI (reference sequence). The CDR3 extends over 16 amino acids. The CDR3 nucleotides are TGTGCCAGCAGTTACGGAGGGGACCGCGATGGAAACACCATATATTTT. Encoded protein: CASSYGGDRDGNTIYF.

This clonotype was counted a few times. The chain has TRBV5-1 and TRBJ2-7; weak D call: TRBD2 (5 bases). Trimming took off 4 bases at V and 7 bases at J, with 18 bases between the two ends. Germline CDR1 reads SGHRS; CDR2 reads YFSETQ. The CDR3 length is 14 residues. The CDR3 region has the DNA TGCGCCAGCAGCCCAGGAGGAGGATCGCGAGAGCAGTACTTC. Translating gives CASSPGGGSREQYF.

This rearrangement joins TRBV28 to TRBJ2-7; 7 bases align to TRBD2. Losses at the gene ends were 3 bases for V and 6 bases for J; bases not matched to a gene: 2. Germline V gene lookup returns CDR1 MDHEN and CDR2 SYDVKM. The CDR3 has 12 amino acids. The CDR3 DNA reads TGTGCCAGCAGTTTGGGAGGGATCGAGCAGTACTTC. Its translation is CASSLGGIEQYF.

This clonotype came up many times. This chain links TRBV4-1 with TRBJ1-1; D unresolved. The germline CDR1 and CDR2 sequences are MGHRA and YSYEKL. The CDR3 covers 14 residues. V lost 0 bases to trimming and J lost 2 bases, with 7 bases between them. The CDR3 here is CASSQDRVNTEAFF. DNA of the CDR3: TGCGCCAGCAGCCAAGACAGAGTAAACACTGAAGCTTTCTTT.

V gene TRBV7-2 combines with J gene TRBJ2-2; D is possibly TRBD2 (6 bases). CDR1 is SGHTA and CDR2 is FQGNSA in the germline V gene. V was pared by 1 base and J by 6 bases, with 18 bases between. The CDR3 totals 17 residues. The CDR3 bases are TGTGCCAGCAGCTTAGAGGCGGGAATCGGTCTGGCCGGGGAGCTGTTTTTT. It encodes CASSLEAGIGLAGELFF.

The rearrangement uses TRBV6-2 or TRBV6-3 and TRBJ2-5; 7 bases agree with TRBD2. J lost 4 bases, V lost 4 bases, and 15 bases had no gene match. The CDR3 contains 17 residues. Germline-derived CDR1 and CDR2 are MNHEY and SVGEGT. The CDR3 sequence is CASSLGSGGSNAETQYF. The CDR3, as DNA: TGTGCCAGCAGTTTAGGATCGGGAGGATCGAACGCAGAGACCCAGTACTTC.

The chain recombines TRBV7-3 with TRBJ1-2; TRBD1 aligns across 8 bases. The CDR3 spans 13 residues. V lost 8 bases, J lost 8 bases, and 10 bases stayed unmatched. The germline gives CDR1 SGHTA, CDR2 FQGTGA. DNA of the CDR3: TGTGCCAGCGGCTCCCCGGACAGGGACGGCTACACCTTC. Residues: CASGSPDRDGYTF.

The rearrangement joins TRBV7-8 to TRBJ2-5; D is perhaps TRBD1 or TRBD2 (7 bases each). Near its end, the DNA agrees better with TRBJ2-1, so the J call may be wrong. This CDR3 contains 14 residues. Germline V gene sequence: CDR1 SGHVS, CDR2 FQNEAQ. The CDR3 DNA reads as TGTGCCAGCAGCTTAGAGGGGGCGGGAGACAAGCAGTTCTTC. Its translation is CASSLEGAGDKQFF.

This clonotype has a handful of counts. The chain uses TRBV25-1 and TRBJ1-1, with D uncertain. Germline V gene sequence: CDR1 MGHDK, CDR2 SYGVNS. Trimming shortened V by 8 bases and J by 7 bases, and 11 bases separated the two germline ends. CDR3 length: 11 residues. The CDR3 spells CASRSAYEAFF. The CDR3 nucleotides read TGTGCCAGCCGGTCGGCTTATGAAGCTTTCTTT.

This clonotype was observed a handful of times. The J gene is TRBJ1-4, the V gene TRBV6-1, with TRBD1 matching 9 bases. This CDR3 spans 15 amino acids. Germline loops: CDR1 MNHNS, CDR2 SASEGT. V lost 4 bases and J lost 7; bases outside the gene matches: 7. DNA of the CDR3: TGTGCCAGCAGTGTCACAGGGGGCGATGGTGAAAAACTGTTTTTT. Encoded protein: CASSVTGGDGEKLFF.

As for this clonotype: One end of the junction is discordant with germline, which a read error may explain. The chain recombines TRBV6-2 or TRBV6-3 with TRBJ1-1; TRBD1 might be the D (5 bases). CDR1 is MNHEY and CDR2 is SVGEGT in the germline V gene. The CDR3 contains 15 residues. CDR3 sequence: CASREIRGSGTEASF. For the CDR3, the DNA is TGTGCCAGCAGGGAGATAAGGGGCAGCGGGACTGAAGCTTCCTTT.

This clonotype was detected a few times. The chain recombines TRBV12-3 or TRBV12-4 with TRBJ1-2; D gene unclear. CDR3 size: 18 residues. V was trimmed by 5 bases and J by 1 base, leaving 23 bases between them. CDR3 in DNA: TGTGCCAGCAGTCCTTCCCTATATGGCCGTCAGAATAACTATGGCTACACCTTC. This translates into CASSPSLYGRQNNYGYTF.

There are a few counts of this clonotype. CDR3 loop: CASSLGENNEQFF. Here the CDR3 DNA reads TGTGCCAGCAGTTTGGGGGAGAACAATGAGCAGTTCTTC. This chain links TRBV27 with TRBJ2-1, with D perhaps being TRBD1 or TRBD2 (5 bases each). Germline assignment: CDR1 MNHEY and CDR2 SMNVEV (reference sequence). The CDR3 sequence is 13 residues long. The V end lost 3 bases, the J end lost 5 bases, and 8 bases lay between the germline ends.

The chain links TRBV20-1 to TRBJ2-5, with D possibly called TRBD1 or TRBD2 (5 bases each). CDR1 is DFQATT and CDR2 is SNEGSKA in the germline V gene (reference sequence). V was cut by 6 bases and J by 2 bases, with 16 bases left in between. The CDR3 is 14 residues long. The CDR3 protein is CSARDARAQETQYF. In nucleotides, the CDR3 is TGCAGTGCAAGGGACGCACGGGCACAAGAGACCCAGTACTTC.

This clonotype was counted between two and nine times. The chain combines TRBV6-1 with TRBJ2-1, with a possible D match to TRBD1 (6 bases). Matching the DNA end better, TRBJ2-5 makes the J call doubtful. The CDR3 contains 14 residues. CDR1 and CDR2 from the germline V gene are MNHNS and SASEGT. In DNA, the CDR3 is TGTGCCAGACCTAGACCAGAGAGGGGGGAGACCCAGTACTTC. It encodes CARPRPERGETQYF.

Only a few counts were recorded for this clonotype. V usage is TRBV6-5 and J usage is TRBJ1-1; D call uncertain. Germline V gene data show CDR1 as MNHEY and CDR2 as SVGAGI. V shed 3 bases and J shed 4 bases, with 15 bases lying between them. CDR3 length: 15 amino acids. The CDR3 here is CASSYQYLAGTEAFF. The CDR3 DNA sequence: TGTGCCAGCAGTTATCAATATCTGGCGGGCACTGAAGCTTTCTTT.

The chain links TRBV29-1 to TRBJ2-2; D is perhaps TRBD2 (5 bases). The V gene lost 4 bases and the J gene lost 6 bases, with 12 bases spanning the gap. Germline CDR1 SQVTM, CDR2 ANQGSEA. This CDR3 contains 13 residues. Here the CDR3 DNA reads TGCAGCGTTGTACGAGGGAGCGCCGGGGAGCTGTTTTTT. Translating gives CSVVRGSAGELFF.